The table lists the clone carrying this T cell receptor beta chain with many counts. What it binds is not known. CDR3 length: 14 amino acids. Germline values: CDR1 MDHEN, CDR2 SYDVKM. Trimming stripped 5 bases from V and 2 bases from J, with 13 bases between. One entry per CDR3 protein results from TCRdb running MiXCR on the 5' RACE reads. The sample lists fewer than 350,000 distinct CDR3 sequences; roughly 18% were seen once. The entry originates in a study of T-cell memory formation after mild COVID-19. Study in general: Largely donor-specific TCR clusters were found.

Study observations and caveats: There was no confirmation that second-wave clones peaking on day 37 were SARS-CoV-2 specific. Memory from before infection featured some responding clones, which suggests cross-reactive memory joined. CD8+ contracting clones occupied EMRA, while CD4+ ones occupied mainly CM and EM.

Sequenced material: PBMCs or a T cell subset sorted from them (not recorded which). V and J are TRBV28 and TRBJ2-7, with TRBD2 as a possible D gene (5 bases). This TCR derives from a man aged 18 to 30 who had mild COVID-19 (a few samples of this study predate the infection). Cell type and time point are not known. CDR3 sequence reads: CASSGGGTTYEQYV. CDR3 coding DNA: TGTGCCAGCAGTGGAGGCGGTACCACCTACGAGCAGTACGTC.